This T cell receptor beta chain was identified in a study of T cell repertoires in cytomegalovirus infection. The study, taken as a whole, reports: Ex vivo, HLA-C-restricted CMV-specific TCR beta clonotypes prevailed over the rest of the response. Using cumulative public TCR beta family frequency, the authors identified those who carried CMV together with the relevant HLA.

In TCRdb, the reads were re-called with MiXCR into one record per CDR3 protein. The data show roughly 500,000 distinct CDR3 sequences, with roughly 10% seen just once and around 9.6% held by the top ten. The CDR3 runs 13 residues. Germline assignment: CDR1 PRHDT and CDR2 FYEKMQ (reference sequence). Trimming took off 5 bases at V and 10 bases at J, with 15 bases between the two ends. This clonotype was observed a handful of times. The antigen remains unidentified. The rearrangement joins TRBV13 to TRBJ1-5, with D possibly being TRBD1 (5 bases). The sequencing input was PBMCs. This TCR came from a human donor in good health (CMV status not recorded). Some clones in this sample may be carry-over from other donors' samples. The CDR3 protein is CASSLSTGEPQHF. The CDR3 DNA follows: TGTGCCAGCAGCCTCTCCACAGGAGAACCCCAGCATTTT.